This TCR beta chain is drawn from a study of blood T cell repertoires in COVID-19. Study-level information: Some COVID-19 samples were acute and others convalescent; all came from the United States, Italy and Spain. Nucleic acid was either cDNA or gDNA, and it came from T cells, B-cell-depleted T cells, or PBMCs.

The repertoire was sequenced with immunoSEQ multiplex PCR; TCRdb's copy has only in-frame clones and lacks some. The table records 350,000 or so clones, roughly 90% of them present only once. With respect to this clone: No DNA is shown, since the ends of the CDR3 on it are uncertain; the CDR3 is the one TCRdb lists.

Up to 2 weeks before entering the study, exposed participants had met a COVID-19 case. The source of this sequence is a woman in her twenties or thirties who had been exposed to COVID-19. Sequencing used PBMCs or T cells enriched from blood (not recorded which).

The CDR3 reads CASSSSSETQYF. The chain combines TRBV28 with TRBJ2-5; the listed D gene, TRBD2, was not tested against the DNA. Termini included, the CDR3 measures 12 amino acids. CDR1 and CDR2 from the germline V gene are MDHEN and SYDVKM.